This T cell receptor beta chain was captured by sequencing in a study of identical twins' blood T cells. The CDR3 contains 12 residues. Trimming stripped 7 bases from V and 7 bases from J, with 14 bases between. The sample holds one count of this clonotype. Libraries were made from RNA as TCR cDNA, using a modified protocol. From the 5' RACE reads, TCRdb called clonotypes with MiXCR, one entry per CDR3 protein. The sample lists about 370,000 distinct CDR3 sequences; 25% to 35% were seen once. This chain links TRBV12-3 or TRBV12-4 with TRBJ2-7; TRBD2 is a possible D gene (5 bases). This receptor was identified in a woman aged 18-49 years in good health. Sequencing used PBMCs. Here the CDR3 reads CASTSGSGEQYF. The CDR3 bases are TGTGCCAGCACCTCGGGGTCGGGTGAGCAGTACTTC.